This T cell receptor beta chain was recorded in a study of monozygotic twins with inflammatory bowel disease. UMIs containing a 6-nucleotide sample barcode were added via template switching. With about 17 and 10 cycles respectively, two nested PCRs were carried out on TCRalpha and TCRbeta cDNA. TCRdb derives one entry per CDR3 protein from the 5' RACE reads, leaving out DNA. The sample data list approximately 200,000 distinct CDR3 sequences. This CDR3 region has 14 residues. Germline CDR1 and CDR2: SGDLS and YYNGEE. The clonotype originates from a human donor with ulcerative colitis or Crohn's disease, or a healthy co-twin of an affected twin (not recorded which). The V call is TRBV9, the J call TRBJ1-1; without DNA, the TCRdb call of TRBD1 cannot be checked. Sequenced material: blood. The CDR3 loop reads CASSARQGGTEAFF. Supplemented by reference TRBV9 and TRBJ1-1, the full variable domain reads DSGVTQTPKHLITATGQRVTLRCSPRSGDLSVYWYQQSLDQGLQFLIQYYNGEERAKGNILERFSAQQFPDLHSELNLSSLELGDSALYFCASSARQGGTEAFFGQGTRLTVV.